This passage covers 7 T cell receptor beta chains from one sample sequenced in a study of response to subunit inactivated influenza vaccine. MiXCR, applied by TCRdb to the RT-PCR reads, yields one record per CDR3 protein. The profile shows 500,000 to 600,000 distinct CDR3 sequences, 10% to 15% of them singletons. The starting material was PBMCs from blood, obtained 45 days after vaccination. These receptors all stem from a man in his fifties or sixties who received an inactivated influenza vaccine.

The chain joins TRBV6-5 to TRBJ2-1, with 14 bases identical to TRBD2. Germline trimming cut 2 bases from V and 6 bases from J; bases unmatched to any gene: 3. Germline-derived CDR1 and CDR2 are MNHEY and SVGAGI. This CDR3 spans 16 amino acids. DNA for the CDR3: TGTGCCAGCAGTTACACGGGACTAGCGGGAGCCAATGAGCAGTTCTTC. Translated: CASSYTGLAGANEQFF.

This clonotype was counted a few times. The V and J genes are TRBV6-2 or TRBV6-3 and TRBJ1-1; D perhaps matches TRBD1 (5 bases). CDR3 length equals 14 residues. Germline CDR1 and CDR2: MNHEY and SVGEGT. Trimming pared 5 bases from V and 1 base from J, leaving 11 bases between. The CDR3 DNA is TGTGCCAGCAGTAAGCAAACAGGGAACACTGAAGCTTTCTTT. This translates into CASSKQTGNTEAFF.

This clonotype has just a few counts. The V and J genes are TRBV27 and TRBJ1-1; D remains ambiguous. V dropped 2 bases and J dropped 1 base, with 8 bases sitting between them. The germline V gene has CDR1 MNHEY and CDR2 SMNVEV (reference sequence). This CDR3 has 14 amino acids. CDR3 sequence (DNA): TGTGCCAGCAGTTTAGGAAACGCGAACACTGAAGCTTTCTTT. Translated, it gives CASSLGNANTEAFF.

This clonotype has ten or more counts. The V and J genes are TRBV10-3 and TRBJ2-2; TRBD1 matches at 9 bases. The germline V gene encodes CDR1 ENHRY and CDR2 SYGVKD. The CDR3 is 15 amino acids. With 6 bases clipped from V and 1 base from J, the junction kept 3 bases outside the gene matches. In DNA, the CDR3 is TGTGCCATCAGGCGGACAGGGGAGAACACCGGGGAGCTGTTTTTT. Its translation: CAIRRTGENTGELFF.

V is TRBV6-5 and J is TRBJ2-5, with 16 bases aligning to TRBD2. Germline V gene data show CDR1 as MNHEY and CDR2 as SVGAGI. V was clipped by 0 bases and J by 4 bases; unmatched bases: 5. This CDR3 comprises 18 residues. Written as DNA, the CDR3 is TGTGCCAGCAGTTACTCCGGGACTAGCGGGGGGGCCGGAGAGACCCAGTACTTC. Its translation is CASSYSGTSGGAGETQYF.

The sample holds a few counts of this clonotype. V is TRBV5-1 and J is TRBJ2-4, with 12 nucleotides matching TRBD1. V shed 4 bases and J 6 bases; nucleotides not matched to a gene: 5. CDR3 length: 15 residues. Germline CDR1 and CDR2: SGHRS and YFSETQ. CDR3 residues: CASSDGTGGGNIQYF. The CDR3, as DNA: TGCGCCAGCAGCGACGGGACAGGGGGCGGAAACATTCAGTACTTC.

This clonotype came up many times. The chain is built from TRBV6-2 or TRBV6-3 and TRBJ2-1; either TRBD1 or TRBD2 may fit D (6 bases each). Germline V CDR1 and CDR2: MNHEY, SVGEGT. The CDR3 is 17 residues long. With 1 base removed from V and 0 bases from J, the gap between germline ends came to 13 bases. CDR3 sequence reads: CASSYLTGASSYNEQFF. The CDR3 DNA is TGTGCCAGCAGTTACTTAACGGGGGCCAGCTCCTACAATGAGCAGTTCTTC.